This T cell receptor beta chain was recovered during a study of T cell responses to AZD1222 COVID-19 vaccine. Study-wide results and limits: Along spike, vaccine-associated CD4 TCRs were found throughout, with dominance at 160-218 and 743-854. In a largely white British group with more females than males, clonal diversity was possibly underestimated.

Data came from immunoSEQ multiplex PCR; TCRdb stores just in-frame clones and leaves some out. The sample lists 72,000 or so clones; less than 85% were seen once. Points on this clone: Antigen unknown.

Between the trimmed V and J ends, which lost 7 bases and 3 bases, there was a span of 15 bases. The CDR3 has 14 residues. In germline, CDR1 is LNHDA, CDR2 SQIVND (reference sequence). The chain has TRBV19 and TRBJ1-1, with D possibly TRBD1 on 5 matching bases. The receptor was derived from an adult in good health. This specimen consisted of peripheral blood, obtained on day 0 of AZD1222 vaccination. The CDR3 is CASTRDWGYTEAFF. The CDR3 nucleotides read TGTGCCAGTACCCGGGACTGGGGTTACACTGAAGCTTTCTTT.